This record looks at one TCR beta chain sequence and its context. This entry comes from a study of radiation and T cells in renal cell carcinoma. The data were produced by immunoSEQ multiplex PCR, yet TCRdb's version contains in-frame clones alone and is incomplete. The sample yields roughly 130,000 clones, around nine tenths seen once. Time point described: baseline pretreatment blood. The treatment denotes: 15 Gy SBRT to primary tumor, nephrectomy 4 weeks later. The sequencing used blood, collected from a patient whose treatment included radiotherapy and nephrectomy. The source of this sequence is a woman between 45 and 60 years old with renal cell carcinoma.

The CDR3 protein is CASSSRTSGGNEQFF. DNA of the CDR3: TGTGCCAGCAGCTCTCGGACTAGCGGGGGCAATGAGCAGTTCTTC. V gene TRBV9 combines with J gene TRBJ2-1; 13 bases map to TRBD2. Germline CDR1 reads SGDLS; CDR2 reads YYNGEE. Trimming cost V 4 bases and J 6 bases; bases outside gene matches: 4. CDR3 length: 15 residues.